This T cell receptor (beta chain) is from a study of CD8+ T cells in alopecia areata. The authors extracted RNA and reverse transcribed it into cDNA as the sequencing template. Sequencing was performed with immunoSEQ multiplex PCR; in TCRdb, only in-frame clones are kept and a portion is missing. This repertoire shows around 300,000 clones, 50% to 75% found once; its top ten account for roughly 0.88%. This clone was seen more than once but under ten times. The treatment: oral pan-JAK inhibitor, 5-10 mg twice daily. V gave up 5 bases and J gave up 7 bases, with 18 bases separating them. The CDR3 covers 16 residues. Germline V gene lookup returns CDR1 MGHRA and CDR2 YSYEKL.

The sequence derives from a human donor with alopecia areata. This material consisted of CD4+ T cells sorted from blood, taken between weeks 51 and 52, from a patient treated with tofacitinib. The chain couples TRBV4-1 to TRBJ1-6, with D possibly TRBD1 on 5 matching bases. The CDR3 DNA is TGCGCCAGCAGCGTATTTTCCGGGACTACAAATTCACCCCTCCACTTT. Protein product: CASSVFSGTTNSPLHF.